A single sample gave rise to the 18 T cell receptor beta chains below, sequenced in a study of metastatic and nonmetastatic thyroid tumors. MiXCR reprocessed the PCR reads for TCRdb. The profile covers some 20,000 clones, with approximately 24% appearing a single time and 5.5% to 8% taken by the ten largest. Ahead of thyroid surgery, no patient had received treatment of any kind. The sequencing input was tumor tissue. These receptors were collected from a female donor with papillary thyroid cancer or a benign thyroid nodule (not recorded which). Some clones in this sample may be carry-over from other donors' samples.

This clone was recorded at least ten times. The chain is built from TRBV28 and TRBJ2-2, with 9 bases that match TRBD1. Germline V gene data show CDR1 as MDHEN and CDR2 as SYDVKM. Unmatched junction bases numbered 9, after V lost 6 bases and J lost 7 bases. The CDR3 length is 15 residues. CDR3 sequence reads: CASRKQQGAGGELFF. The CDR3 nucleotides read TGTGCCAGCAGGAAACAACAGGGGGCCGGCGGGGAGCTGTTTTTT.

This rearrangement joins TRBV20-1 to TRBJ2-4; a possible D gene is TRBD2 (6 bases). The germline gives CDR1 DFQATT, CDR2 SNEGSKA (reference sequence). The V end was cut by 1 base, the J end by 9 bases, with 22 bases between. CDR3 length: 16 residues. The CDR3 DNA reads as TGCAGTGCTAGAGGTCTGGCCGCCCTTCGGGGGAGCATTCAGTACTTC. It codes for CSARGLAALRGSIQYF.

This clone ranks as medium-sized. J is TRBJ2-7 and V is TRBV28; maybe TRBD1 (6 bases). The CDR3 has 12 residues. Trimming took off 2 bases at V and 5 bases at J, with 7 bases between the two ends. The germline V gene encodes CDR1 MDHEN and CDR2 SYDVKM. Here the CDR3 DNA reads TGTGCCAGCAGTTTAGGGGGCGACGAGCAGTACTTC. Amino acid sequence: CASSLGGDEQYF.

Here the CDR3 DNA reads TGTGCCAGCAGTTTCCCATGGGGCCAGTACTATGGCTACACCTTC. This sequence encodes CASSFPWGQYYGYTF. The chain recombines TRBV12-3 or TRBV12-4 with TRBJ1-2, with D perhaps matching TRBD1 (5 bases). The CDR3 is 15 residues long. V gave up 3 bases and J gave up 3 bases, with 14 bases separating them.

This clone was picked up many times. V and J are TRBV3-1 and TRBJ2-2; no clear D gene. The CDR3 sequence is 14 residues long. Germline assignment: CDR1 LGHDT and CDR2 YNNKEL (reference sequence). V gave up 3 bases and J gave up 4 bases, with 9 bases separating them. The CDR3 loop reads CASSQWDRTGELFF. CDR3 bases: TGTGCCAGCAGCCAGTGGGATCGCACCGGGGAGCTGTTTTTT. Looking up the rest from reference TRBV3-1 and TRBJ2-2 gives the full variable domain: DTAVSQTPKYLVTQMGNDKSIKCEQNLGHDTMYWYKQDSKKFLKIMFSYNNKELIINETVPNRFSPKSPDKAHLNLHINSLELGDSAVYFCASSQWDRTGELFFGEGSRLTVL.

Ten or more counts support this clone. CDR3 loop: CASSQGNQPQHF. The CDR3 nucleotides are TGCGCCAGCAGCCAAGGGAATCAGCCCCAGCATTTT. This chain connects TRBV4-1 to TRBJ1-5; no firm D call. This CDR3 has 12 residues. Germline-derived CDR1 and CDR2 are MGHRA and YSYEKL. The V and J ends lost 1 base and 4 bases respectively, with 2 bases between them.

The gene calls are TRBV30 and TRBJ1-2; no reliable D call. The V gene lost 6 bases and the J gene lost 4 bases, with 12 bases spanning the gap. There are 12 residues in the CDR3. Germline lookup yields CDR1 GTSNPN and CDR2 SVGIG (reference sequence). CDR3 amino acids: CACGKVRYGYTF. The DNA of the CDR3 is TGTGCCTGTGGGAAAGTCCGCTATGGCTACACCTTC. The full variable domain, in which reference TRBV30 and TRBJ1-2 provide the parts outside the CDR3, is SQTIHQWPATLVQPVGSPLSLECTVEGTSNPNLYWYRQAAGRGLQLLFYSVGIGQISSEVPQNLSASRPQDRQFILSSKKLLLSDSGFYLCACGKVRYGYTFGSGTRLTVV.

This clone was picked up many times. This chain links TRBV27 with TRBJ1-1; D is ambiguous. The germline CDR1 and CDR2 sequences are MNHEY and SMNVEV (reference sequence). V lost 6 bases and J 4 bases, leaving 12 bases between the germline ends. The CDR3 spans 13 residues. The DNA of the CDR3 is TGTGCCAGCAGCATCGGAGGCCCCACTGAAGCTTTCTTT. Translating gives CASSIGGPTEAFF.

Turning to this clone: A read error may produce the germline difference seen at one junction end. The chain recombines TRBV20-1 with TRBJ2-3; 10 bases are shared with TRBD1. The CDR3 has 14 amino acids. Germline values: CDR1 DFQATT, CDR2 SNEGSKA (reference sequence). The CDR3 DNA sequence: TGCAGTGCTAGGGGGACAGGGGTCACAGATACTCAGTATTTT. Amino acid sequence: CSARGTGVTDTQYF.

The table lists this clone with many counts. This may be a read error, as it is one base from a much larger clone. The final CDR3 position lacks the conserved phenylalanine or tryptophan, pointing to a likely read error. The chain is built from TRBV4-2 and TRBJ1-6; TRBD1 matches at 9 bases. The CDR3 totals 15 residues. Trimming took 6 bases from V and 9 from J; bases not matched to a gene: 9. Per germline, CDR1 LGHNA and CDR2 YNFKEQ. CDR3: CASSYRGQGLSPLHL. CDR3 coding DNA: TGTGCCAGCAGTTATAGGGGACAGGGACTTTCACCCCTCCACCTT.

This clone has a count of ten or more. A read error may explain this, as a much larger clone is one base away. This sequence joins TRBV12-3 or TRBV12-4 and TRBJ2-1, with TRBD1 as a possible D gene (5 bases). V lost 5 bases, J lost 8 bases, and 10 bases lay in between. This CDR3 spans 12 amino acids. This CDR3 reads CASSPAGYEQFF. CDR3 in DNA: TGTGCCAGCAGTCCCGCAGGGTATGAGCAGTTCTTC.

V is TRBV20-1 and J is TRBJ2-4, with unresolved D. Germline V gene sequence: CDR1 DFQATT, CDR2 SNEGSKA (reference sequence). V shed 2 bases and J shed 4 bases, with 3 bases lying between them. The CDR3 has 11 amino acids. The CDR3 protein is CSARQKNIQYF. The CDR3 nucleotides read TGCAGTGCTAGACAGAAAAACATTCAGTACTTC.

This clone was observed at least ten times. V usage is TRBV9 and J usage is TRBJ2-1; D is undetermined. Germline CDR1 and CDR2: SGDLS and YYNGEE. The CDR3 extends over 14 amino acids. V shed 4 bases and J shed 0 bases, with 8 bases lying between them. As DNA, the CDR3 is TGTGCCAGCAGCCCCAGTCACTCCTACAATGAGCAGTTCTTC. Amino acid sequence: CASSPSHSYNEQFF. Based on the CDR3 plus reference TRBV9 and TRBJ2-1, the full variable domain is DSGVTQTPKHLITATGQRVTLRCSPRSGDLSVYWYQQSLDQGLQFLIQYYNGEERAKGNILERFSAQQFPDLHSELNLSSLELGDSALYFCASSPSHSYNEQFFGPGTRLTVL.

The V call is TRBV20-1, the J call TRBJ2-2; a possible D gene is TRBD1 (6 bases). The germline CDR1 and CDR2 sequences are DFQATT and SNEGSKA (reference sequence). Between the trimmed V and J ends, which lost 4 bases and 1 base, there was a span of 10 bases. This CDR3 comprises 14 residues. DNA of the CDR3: TGCAGTGCTATGCTCAGGGGGAACACCGGGGAGCTGTTTTTT. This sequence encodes CSAMLRGNTGELFF.

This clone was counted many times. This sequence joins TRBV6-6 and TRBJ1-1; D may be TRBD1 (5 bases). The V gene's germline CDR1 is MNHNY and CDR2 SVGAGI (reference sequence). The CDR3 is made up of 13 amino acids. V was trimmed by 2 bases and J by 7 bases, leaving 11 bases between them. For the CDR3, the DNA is TGTGCCAGCAGTTACAGAGGGGAAAGTGAAGCTTTCTTT. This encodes CASSYRGESEAFF.

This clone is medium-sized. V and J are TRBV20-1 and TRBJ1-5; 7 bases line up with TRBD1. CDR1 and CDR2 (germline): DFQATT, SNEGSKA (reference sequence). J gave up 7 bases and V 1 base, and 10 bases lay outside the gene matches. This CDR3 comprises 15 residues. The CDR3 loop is CSARGPTGVTQPQHF. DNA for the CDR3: TGCAGTGCTAGAGGACCTACAGGGGTTACGCAGCCCCAGCATTTT.

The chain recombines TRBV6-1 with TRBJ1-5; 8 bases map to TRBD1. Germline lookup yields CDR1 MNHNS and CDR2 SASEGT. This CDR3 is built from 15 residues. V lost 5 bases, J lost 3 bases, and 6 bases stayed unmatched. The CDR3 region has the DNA TGTGCCAGCAGTCTCCGGACAGGGCTCAATCAGCCCCAGCATTTT. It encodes CASSLRTGLNQPQHF.

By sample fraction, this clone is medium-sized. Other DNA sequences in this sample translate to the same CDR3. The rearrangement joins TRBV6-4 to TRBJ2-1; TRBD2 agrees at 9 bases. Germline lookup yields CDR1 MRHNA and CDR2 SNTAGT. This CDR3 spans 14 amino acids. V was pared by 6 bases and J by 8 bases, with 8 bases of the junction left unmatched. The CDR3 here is CASSAGTSPHEQFF. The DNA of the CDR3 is TGTGCCAGCAGCGCCGGGACTAGCCCACATGAGCAGTTCTTC.